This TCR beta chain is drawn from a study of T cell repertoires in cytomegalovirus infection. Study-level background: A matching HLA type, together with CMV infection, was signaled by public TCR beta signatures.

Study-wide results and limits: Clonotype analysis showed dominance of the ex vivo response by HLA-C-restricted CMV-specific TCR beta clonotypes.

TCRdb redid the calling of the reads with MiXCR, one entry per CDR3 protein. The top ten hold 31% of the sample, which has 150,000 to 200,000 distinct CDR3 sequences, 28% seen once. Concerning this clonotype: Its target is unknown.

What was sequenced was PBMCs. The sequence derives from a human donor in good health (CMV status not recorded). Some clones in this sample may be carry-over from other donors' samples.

CDR3 DNA: TGTGCCAGCAGTCACCCGGGGGCGATGAACACTGAAGCTTTCTTT. Encoded protein: CASSHPGAMNTEAFF. The rearrangement links TRBV6-2 or TRBV6-3 to TRBJ1-1; D is perhaps TRBD1 (6 bases). Germline assignment: CDR1 MNHEY and CDR2 SVGEGT. This CDR3 spans 15 amino acids. V lost 5 bases, J lost 0 bases, and 13 bases lay in between.